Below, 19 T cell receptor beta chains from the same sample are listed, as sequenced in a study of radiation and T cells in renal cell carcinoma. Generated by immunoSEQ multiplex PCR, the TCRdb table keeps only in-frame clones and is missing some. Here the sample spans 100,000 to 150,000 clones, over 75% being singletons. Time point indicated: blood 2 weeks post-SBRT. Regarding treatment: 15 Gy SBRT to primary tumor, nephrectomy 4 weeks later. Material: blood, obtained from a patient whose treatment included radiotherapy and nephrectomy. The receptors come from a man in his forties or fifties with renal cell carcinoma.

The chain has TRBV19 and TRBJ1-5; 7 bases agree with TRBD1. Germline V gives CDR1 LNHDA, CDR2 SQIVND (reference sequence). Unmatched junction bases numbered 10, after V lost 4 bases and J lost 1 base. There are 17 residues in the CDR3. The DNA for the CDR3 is TGTGCCAGTAGTACCCCGCCTGGGACAGTAAGCAATCAGCCCCAGCATTTT. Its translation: CASSTPPGTVSNQPQHF. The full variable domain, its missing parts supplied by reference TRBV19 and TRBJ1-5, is DGGITQSPKYLFRKEGQNVTLSCEQNLNHDAMYWYRQDPGQGLRLIYYSQIVNDFQKGDIAEGYSVSREKKESFPLTVTSAQKNPTAFYLCASSTPPGTVSNQPQHFGDGTRLSIL.

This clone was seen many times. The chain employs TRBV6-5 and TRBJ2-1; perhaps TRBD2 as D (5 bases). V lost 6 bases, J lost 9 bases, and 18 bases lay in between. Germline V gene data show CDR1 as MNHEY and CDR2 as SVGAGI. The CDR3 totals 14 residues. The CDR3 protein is CASSLNGVGGEQFF. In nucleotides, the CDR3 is TGTGCCAGCAGCCTCAACGGGGTAGGTGGTGAGCAGTTCTTC.

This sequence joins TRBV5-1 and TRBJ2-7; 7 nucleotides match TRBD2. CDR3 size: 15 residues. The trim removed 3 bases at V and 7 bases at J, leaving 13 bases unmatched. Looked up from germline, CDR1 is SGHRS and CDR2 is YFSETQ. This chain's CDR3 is CASSSAGQSGGEQYF. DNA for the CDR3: TGCGCCAGCAGCTCAGCAGGCCAGTCGGGGGGTGAGCAGTACTTC.

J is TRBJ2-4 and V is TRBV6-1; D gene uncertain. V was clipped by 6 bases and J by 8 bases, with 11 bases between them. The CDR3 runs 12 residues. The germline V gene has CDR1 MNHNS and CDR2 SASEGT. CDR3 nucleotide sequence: TGTGCCAGCAGCACCCCCATGGACATTCAGTACTTC. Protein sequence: CASSTPMDIQYF.

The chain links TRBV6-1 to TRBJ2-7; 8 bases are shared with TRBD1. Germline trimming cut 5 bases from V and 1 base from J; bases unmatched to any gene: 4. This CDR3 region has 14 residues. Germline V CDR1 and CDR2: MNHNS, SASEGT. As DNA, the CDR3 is TGTGCCAGCAGTAAGGGACAGGTGTCCTACGAGCAGTACTTC. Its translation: CASSKGQVSYEQYF.

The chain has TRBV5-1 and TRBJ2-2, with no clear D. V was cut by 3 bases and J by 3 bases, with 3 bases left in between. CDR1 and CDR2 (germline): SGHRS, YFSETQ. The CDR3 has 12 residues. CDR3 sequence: CASSSDTGELFF. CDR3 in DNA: TGCGCCAGCAGCTCAGACACCGGGGAGCTGTTTTTT. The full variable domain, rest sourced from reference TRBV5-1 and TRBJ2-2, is KAGVTQTPRYLIKTRGQQVTLSCSPISGHRSVSWYQQTPGQGLQFLFEYFSETQRNKGNFPGRFSGRQFSNSRSEMNVSTLELGDSALYLCASSSDTGELFFGEGSRLTVL.

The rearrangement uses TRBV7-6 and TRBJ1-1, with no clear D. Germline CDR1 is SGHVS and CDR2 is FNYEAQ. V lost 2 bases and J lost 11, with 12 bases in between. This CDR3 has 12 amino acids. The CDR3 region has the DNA TGTGCCAGCAGCTTACGTGGGAGGTGGGCTTTCTTT. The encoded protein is CASSLRGRWAFF.

The CDR3 DNA follows: TGTGCCATCAGAACAGGGGAACACGGAGCTTTCTTT. Protein sequence: CAIRTGEHGAFF. V usage is TRBV10-3 and J usage is TRBJ1-1; 7 positions match TRBD1. The V gene's germline CDR1 is ENHRY and CDR2 SYGVKD. The CDR3 covers 12 residues. V was pared by 6 bases and J by 10 bases, with 8 bases of the junction left unmatched.

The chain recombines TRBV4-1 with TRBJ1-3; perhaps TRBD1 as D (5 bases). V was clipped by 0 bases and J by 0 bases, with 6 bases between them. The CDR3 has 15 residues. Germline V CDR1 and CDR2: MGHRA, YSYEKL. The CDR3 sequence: CASSQEGVSGNTIYF. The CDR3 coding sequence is TGCGCCAGCAGCCAAGAAGGGGTCTCTGGAAACACCATATATTTT.

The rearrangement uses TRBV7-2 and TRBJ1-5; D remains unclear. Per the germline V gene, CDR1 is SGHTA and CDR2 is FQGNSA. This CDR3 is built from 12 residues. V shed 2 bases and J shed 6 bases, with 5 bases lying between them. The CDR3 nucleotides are TGTGCCAGCAGCTTATTTGGTCAGCCCCAGCATTTT. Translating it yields CASSLFGQPQHF. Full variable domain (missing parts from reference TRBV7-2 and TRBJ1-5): GAGVSQSPSNKVTEKGKDVELRCDPISGHTALYWYRQSLGQGLEFLIYFQGNSAPDKSGLPSDRFSAERTGGSVSTLTIQRTQQEDSAVYLCASSLFGQPQHFGDGTRLSIL.

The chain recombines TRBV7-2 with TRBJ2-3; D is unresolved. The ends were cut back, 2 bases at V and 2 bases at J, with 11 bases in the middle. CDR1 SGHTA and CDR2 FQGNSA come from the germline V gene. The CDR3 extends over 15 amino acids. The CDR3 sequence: CASSLRVGDTDTQYF. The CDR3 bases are TGTGCCAGCAGCTTACGCGTTGGGGACACAGATACGCAGTATTTT.

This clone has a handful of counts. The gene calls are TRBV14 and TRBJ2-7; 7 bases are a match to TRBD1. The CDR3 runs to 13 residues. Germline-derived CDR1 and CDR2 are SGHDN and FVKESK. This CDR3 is CELNGTASYEQYF. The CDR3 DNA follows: TGTGAACTCAACGGGACAGCGAGCTACGAGCAGTACTTC.

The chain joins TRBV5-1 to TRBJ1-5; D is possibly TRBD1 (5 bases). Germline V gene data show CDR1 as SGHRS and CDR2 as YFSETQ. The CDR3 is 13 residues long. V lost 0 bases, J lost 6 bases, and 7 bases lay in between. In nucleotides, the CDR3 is TGCGCCAGCAGCTTGGACGGGACTCAGCCCCAGCATTTT. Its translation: CASSLDGTQPQHF.

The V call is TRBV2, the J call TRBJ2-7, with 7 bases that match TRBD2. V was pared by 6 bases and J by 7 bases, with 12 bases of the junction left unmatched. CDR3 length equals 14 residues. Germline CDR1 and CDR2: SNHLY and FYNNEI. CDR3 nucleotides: TGTGCCAGCAGGGGGACTACCCTTCGAGGGGAGCAGTACTTC. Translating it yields CASRGTTLRGEQYF.

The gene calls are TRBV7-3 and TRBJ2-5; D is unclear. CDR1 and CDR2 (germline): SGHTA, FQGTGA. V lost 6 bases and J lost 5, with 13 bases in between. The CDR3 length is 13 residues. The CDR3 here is CASSPARSETQYF. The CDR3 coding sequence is TGTGCCAGCAGTCCAGCTAGATCGGAGACCCAGTACTTC.

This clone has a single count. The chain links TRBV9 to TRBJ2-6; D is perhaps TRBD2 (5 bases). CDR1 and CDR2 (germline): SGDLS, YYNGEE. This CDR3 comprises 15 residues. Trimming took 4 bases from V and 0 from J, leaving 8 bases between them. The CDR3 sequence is CASSPGISGANVLTF. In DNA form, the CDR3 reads TGTGCCAGCAGCCCCGGGATCTCTGGGGCCAACGTCCTGACTTTC.

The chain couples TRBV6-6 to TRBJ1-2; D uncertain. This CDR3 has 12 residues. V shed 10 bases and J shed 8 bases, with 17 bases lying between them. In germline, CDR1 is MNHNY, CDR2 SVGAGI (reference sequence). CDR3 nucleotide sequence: TGTGCCACCGCAAACGGTCGAGACGGCTACACCTTC. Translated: CATANGRDGYTF.

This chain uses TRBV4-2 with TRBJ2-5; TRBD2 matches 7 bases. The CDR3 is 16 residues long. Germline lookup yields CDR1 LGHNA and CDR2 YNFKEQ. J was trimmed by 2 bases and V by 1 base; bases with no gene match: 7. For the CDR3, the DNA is TGTGCCAGCAGCCAAGGTCTGGGCGGGGGACAAGAGACCCAGTACTTC. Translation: CASSQGLGGGQETQYF.

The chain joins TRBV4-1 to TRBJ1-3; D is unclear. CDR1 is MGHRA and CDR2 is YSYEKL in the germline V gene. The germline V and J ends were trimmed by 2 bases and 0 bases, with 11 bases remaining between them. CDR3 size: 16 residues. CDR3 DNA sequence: TGCGCCAGCAGCCAACCCAGAGGGATCTCTGGAAACACCATATATTTT. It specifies CASSQPRGISGNTIYF.